Shown below are 14 T cell receptor beta chains from a single sample sequenced in a study of T cell responses to AZD1222 COVID-19 vaccine. TCRdb's table, derived via immunoSEQ multiplex PCR, lists solely in-frame clones and lacks some. Altogether approximately 150,000 clones are present, roughly nine tenths being singletons, with the ten largest covering around 4.9%. The material was peripheral blood, obtained on day 0 of AZD1222 vaccination. These receptors were collected from an adult in good health.

The chain carries TRBV23-1 and TRBJ1-5; D is perhaps TRBD1 (6 bases). TRBV23-1 is an open reading frame whose function is uncertain. V shed 2 bases and J shed 3 bases, with 14 bases lying between them. The CDR3 contains 16 residues. The CDR3 region is CASSQPHGGSNQPQHF. CDR3 coding DNA: TGCGCCAGCAGTCAACCCCACGGGGGCTCCAATCAGCCCCAGCATTTT.

The gene calls are TRBV15 and TRBJ1-4, with TRBD1 as a possible D gene (5 bases). Germline loops: CDR1 LNHNV, CDR2 YYDKDF (reference sequence). The germline V and J ends were trimmed by 1 base and 4 bases, with 13 bases remaining between them. The CDR3 has 16 amino acids. CDR3 region: CATSRGSRANNEKLFF. CDR3 coding DNA: TGTGCCACCAGCAGAGGATCCAGGGCAAATAATGAAAAACTGTTTTTT.

The chain employs TRBV24-1 and TRBJ1-5; 10 bases agree with TRBD1. The CDR3 has 16 residues. Germline CDR1 and CDR2: KGHDR and SFDVKD. Trimming at V came to 3 bases and at J to 4 bases, leaving 5 bases not matched to a gene. As DNA, the CDR3 is TGTGCCACCAGTGATCGGGGGACAGGGGAAAATCAGCCCCAGCATTTT. Protein sequence: CATSDRGTGENQPQHF.

CDR3: CAWSVRRNYGYTF. The CDR3 DNA sequence: TGTGCCTGGAGTGTAAGGCGGAACTATGGCTACACCTTC. The chain has TRBV30 and TRBJ1-2; the D is unclear. The CDR3 is 13 amino acids. Trimming took 0 bases from V and 2 from J, leaving 7 bases between them. Germline CDR1 is GTSNPN and CDR2 is SVGIG (reference sequence).

In nucleotides, the CDR3 is TGTGCCAGCAGTGGCCCAGGGGTCACTGAAGCTTTCTTT. This translates into CASSGPGVTEAFF. The chain links TRBV2 to TRBJ1-1; TRBD1 is a possible D gene (6 bases). V gave up 4 bases and J gave up 4 bases, with 10 bases separating them. The CDR3 is 13 residues long. CDR1 and CDR2 from the germline V gene are SNHLY and FYNNEI.

This sequence joins TRBV11-2 and TRBJ2-1; D not resolved. V lost 1 base and J lost 12, with 10 bases in between. The CDR3 is made up of 12 amino acids. Looked up from germline, CDR1 is SGHAT and CDR2 is FQNNGV. The CDR3 is CASSLGVWGQFF. CDR3 DNA: TGTGCCAGCAGCTTAGGTGTGTGGGGGCAGTTCTTC.

The chain is built from TRBV7-9 and TRBJ2-4; TRBD2 might be the D (6 bases). Trimming shortened V by 5 bases and J by 6 bases, and 23 bases separated the two germline ends. Germline assignment: CDR1 SEHNR and CDR2 FQNEAQ (reference sequence). The CDR3 consists of 17 residues. The CDR3 loop is CASSGVMTSRASNIQYF. The CDR3 nucleotides are TGTGCCAGCAGCGGAGTAATGACTAGTCGGGCCTCAAACATTCAGTACTTC.

This clone was seen only once. The V and J genes are TRBV29-1 and TRBJ2-1; D gene unclear. Per germline, CDR1 SQVTM and CDR2 ANQGSEA. Trimming shortened V by 1 base and J by 3 bases, and 19 bases separated the two germline ends. The CDR3 sequence is 17 residues long. The CDR3 reads CSVEAQVELYLYNEQFF. The DNA for the CDR3 is TGCAGCGTTGAAGCCCAGGTTGAACTCTACCTCTACAATGAGCAGTTCTTC.

V is TRBV6-5 and J is TRBJ2-2; 7 nucleotides match TRBD2. V shed 6 bases and J 1 base; nucleotides not matched to a gene: 2. This CDR3 region has 14 residues. The germline V gene has CDR1 MNHEY and CDR2 SVGAGI. CDR3 loop: CASRQRENTGELFF. DNA of the CDR3: TGTGCCAGCAGGCAGCGGGAGAACACCGGGGAGCTGTTTTTT.

The chain has TRBV28 and TRBJ1-2, with a weak D call TRBD1 (6 bases). V lost 2 bases and J 7 bases, leaving 11 bases between the germline ends. The CDR3 spans 13 residues. The germline CDR1 and CDR2 sequences are MDHEN and SYDVKM. This CDR3 is CASSLLEGGGYTF. The CDR3 coding sequence is TGTGCCAGCAGTTTACTTGAGGGGGGTGGCTACACCTTC.

This chain uses TRBV11-2 with TRBJ1-2, with D uncertain. Trimming removed 5 bases from V and 8 bases from J, with 12 bases in between. This CDR3 has 12 amino acids. Germline CDR1 is SGHAT and CDR2 is FQNNGV. CDR3 protein: CASSPTSLGYTF. DNA of the CDR3: TGTGCCAGCAGCCCAACCAGTTTAGGCTACACCTTC.

V is TRBV20-1 and J is TRBJ2-7; TRBD2 might be the D (5 bases). From germline, CDR1 is DFQATT and CDR2 SNEGSKA (reference sequence). V lost 6 bases and J 9 bases, leaving 12 bases between the germline ends. CDR3 size: 10 residues. The CDR3 reads CSATGLGQYF. For the CDR3, the DNA is TGCAGTGCGACGGGGTTAGGGCAGTACTTC.

This chain connects TRBV27 to TRBJ1-2; possibly TRBD1 for D (5 bases). The CDR3 is 17 amino acids. The V end was cut by 0 bases, the J end by 2 bases, with 16 bases between. The germline V gene encodes CDR1 MNHEY and CDR2 SMNVEV (reference sequence). The CDR3 sequence: CASSLSGRAGLNYGYTF. The DNA for the CDR3 is TGTGCCAGCAGTTTATCAGGAAGGGCAGGGTTGAACTATGGCTACACCTTC.

CDR3 protein: CASSILSGWNYGYTF. DNA of the CDR3: TGTGCCAGTAGTATTCTCTCAGGGTGGAACTATGGCTACACCTTC. V and J are TRBV19 and TRBJ1-2; D is possibly TRBD1 (5 bases). CDR1 and CDR2 from the germline V gene are LNHDA and SQIVND (reference sequence). The CDR3 length is 15 residues. V was clipped by 3 bases and J by 2 bases, with 13 bases between them.